The rows below give T cell receptor beta chains drawn from one sample of a study of T cell repertoires in ileal Crohn's disease. The method was immunoSEQ multiplex PCR; TCRdb's version includes in-frame clones alone and lacks a portion of them. The table lists over 15,000 clones, approximately 82% of them singletons, with about 9.4% in the top ten. Input material: ileal tissue. Every receptor here comes from an adult with Crohn's disease. Both conserved end residues are part of each CDR3. Fields, in order: CDR3 protein, V gene, clone size. Expanded clones are given a class, and other clones once, few, many or no size at all.

CDR3aa: CASSQDGRGGNIQYF; v_gene: TRBV4-3; abundance: NA
CDR3aa: CASSIGASGDLRSSYNEQFF; v_gene: TRBV19; abundance: NA
CDR3aa: CASSLAGGRDTQYF; v_gene: TRBV5-4; abundance: NA
CDR3aa: CASKVSAGGHEQYF; v_gene: TRBV6-5; abundance: NA
CDR3aa: CASSQDPPGGDNSPLHF; v_gene: TRBV4-3; abundance: NA
CDR3aa: CASTDSNTGELFF; v_gene: TRBV19; abundance: NA
CDR3aa: CASVTGGFSYEQYF; v_gene: TRBV7-9; abundance: NA
CDR3aa: CASSETGGYEQFF; v_gene: TRBV6-4; abundance: NA
CDR3aa: CASSLNYRFGTGELFF; v_gene: TRBV11-2; abundance: NA
CDR3aa: CASSQALGTQQYF; v_gene: TRBV4-2; abundance: NA
CDR3aa: CASSPSGVYNEQFF; v_gene: TRBV7-2; abundance: NA
CDR3aa: CASSFDTNYGYTF; v_gene: TRBV7-2; abundance: once
CDR3aa: CASGPGTSIMNTEAFF; v_gene: TRBV12-5; abundance: NA
CDR3aa: CASSLPTEDTQYF; v_gene: TRBV7-2; abundance: NA
CDR3aa: CAISGSSGGANTGELFF; v_gene: TRBV10-3; abundance: NA
CDR3aa: CSTGQANTGELFF; v_gene: TRBV29-1; abundance: NA
CDR3aa: CASSQDLRSEAFF; v_gene: TRBV5-6; abundance: NA